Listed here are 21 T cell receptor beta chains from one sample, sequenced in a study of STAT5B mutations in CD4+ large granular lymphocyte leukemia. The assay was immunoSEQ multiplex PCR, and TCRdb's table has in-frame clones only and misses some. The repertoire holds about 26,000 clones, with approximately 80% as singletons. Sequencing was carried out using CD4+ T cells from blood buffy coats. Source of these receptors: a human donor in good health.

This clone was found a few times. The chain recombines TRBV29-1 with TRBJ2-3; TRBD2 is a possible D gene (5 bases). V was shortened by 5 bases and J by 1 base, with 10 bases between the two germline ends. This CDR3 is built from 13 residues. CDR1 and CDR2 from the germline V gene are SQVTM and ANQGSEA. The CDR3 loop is CSVIATGTDTQYF. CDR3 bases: TGCAGCGTTATAGCGACCGGCACAGATACGCAGTATTTT.

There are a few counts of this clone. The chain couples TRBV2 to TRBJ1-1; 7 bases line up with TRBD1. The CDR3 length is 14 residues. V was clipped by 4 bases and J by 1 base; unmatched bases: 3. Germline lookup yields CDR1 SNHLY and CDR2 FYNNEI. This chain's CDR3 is CASSVQGGNTEAFF. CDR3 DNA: TGTGCCAGCAGTGTGCAGGGGGGGAACACTGAAGCTTTCTTT.

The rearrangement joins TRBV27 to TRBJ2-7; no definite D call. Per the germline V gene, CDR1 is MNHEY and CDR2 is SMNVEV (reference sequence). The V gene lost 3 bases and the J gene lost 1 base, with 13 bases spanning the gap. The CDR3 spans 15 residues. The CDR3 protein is CASSLSGPRSYEQYF. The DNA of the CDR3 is TGTGCCAGCAGTTTGTCAGGACCGCGGTCCTACGAGCAGTACTTC.

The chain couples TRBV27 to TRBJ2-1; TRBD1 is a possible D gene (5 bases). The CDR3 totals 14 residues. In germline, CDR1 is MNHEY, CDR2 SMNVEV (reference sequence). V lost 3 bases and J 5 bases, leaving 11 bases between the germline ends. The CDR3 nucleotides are TGTGCCAGCAGTTTGAGCAGGGTCGACAATGAGCAGTTCTTC. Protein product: CASSLSRVDNEQFF.

The CDR3 reads CASSALGSSYEQYF. CDR3 nucleotide sequence: TGCGCCAGCAGTGCCCTTGGGTCCTCCTACGAGCAGTACTTC. This chain links TRBV10-2 with TRBJ2-7, with unresolved D. The CDR3 contains 14 residues. Germline V gives CDR1 WSHSY, CDR2 SAAADI. With 4 bases removed from V and 0 bases from J, the gap between germline ends came to 10 bases.

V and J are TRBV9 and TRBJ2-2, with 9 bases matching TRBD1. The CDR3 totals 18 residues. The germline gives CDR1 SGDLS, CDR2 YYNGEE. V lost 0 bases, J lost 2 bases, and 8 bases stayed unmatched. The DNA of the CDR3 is TGTGCCAGCAGCGTAGGCCGGTGGACAGGGGAAAACACCGGGGAGCTGTTTTTT. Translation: CASSVGRWTGENTGELFF.

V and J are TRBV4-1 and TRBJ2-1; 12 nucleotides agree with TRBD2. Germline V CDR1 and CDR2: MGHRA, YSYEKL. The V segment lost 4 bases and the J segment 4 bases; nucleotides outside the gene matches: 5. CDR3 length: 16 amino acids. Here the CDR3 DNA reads TGCGCCAGCAGCCCAACCGGACTAGCGGGATACAATGAGCAGTTCTTC. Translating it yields CASSPTGLAGYNEQFF.

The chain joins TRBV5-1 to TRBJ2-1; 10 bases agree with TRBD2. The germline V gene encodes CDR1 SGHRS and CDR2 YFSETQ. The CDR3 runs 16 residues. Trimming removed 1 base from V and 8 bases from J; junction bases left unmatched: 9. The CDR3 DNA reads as TGCGCCAGCAGCTTGTATACGGGACTAGCGAATGATGAGCAGTTCTTC. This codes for CASSLYTGLANDEQFF.

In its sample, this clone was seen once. DNA for the CDR3: TGTGCCAGCTCACCAACCGATGACTATGGCTACACCTTC. Translated, it gives CASSPTDDYGYTF. This sequence joins TRBV18 and TRBJ1-2; D remains ambiguous. From germline, CDR1 is KGHSH and CDR2 LQKENI. V was shortened by 2 bases and J by 3 bases, with 7 bases between the two germline ends. The CDR3 extends over 13 amino acids.

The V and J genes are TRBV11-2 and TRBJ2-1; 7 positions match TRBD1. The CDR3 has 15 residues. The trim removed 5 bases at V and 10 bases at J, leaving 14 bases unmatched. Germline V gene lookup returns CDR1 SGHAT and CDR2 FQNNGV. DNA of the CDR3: TGTGCCAGCAGCACGGACAGGCGGACGTTAGGGGAGCAGTTCTTC. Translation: CASSTDRRTLGEQFF.

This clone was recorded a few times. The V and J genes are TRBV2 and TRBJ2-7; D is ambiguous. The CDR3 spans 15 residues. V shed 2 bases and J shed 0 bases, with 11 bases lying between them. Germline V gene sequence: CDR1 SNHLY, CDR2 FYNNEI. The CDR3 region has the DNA TGTGCCAGCAGTGAAAGGCTACCGCCCTCCTACGAGCAGTACTTC. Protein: CASSERLPPSYEQYF.

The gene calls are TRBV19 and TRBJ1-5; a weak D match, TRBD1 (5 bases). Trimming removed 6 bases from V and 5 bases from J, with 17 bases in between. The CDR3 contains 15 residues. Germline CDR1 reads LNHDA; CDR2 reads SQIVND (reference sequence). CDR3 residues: CASSRSAGTDQPQHF. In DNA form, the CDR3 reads TGTGCCAGTAGCCGGTCCGCTGGGACGGATCAGCCCCAGCATTTT.

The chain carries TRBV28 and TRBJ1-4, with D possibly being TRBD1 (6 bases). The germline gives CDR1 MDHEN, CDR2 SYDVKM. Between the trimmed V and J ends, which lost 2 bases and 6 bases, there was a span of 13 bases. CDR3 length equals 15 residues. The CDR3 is CASSLGGASHEKLFF. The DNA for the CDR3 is TGTGCCAGCAGTTTAGGGGGGGCCTCTCATGAAAAACTGTTTTTT. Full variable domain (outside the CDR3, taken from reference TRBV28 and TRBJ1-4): DVKVTQSSRYLVKRTGEKVFLECVQDMDHENMFWYRQDPGLGLRLIYFSYDVKMKEKGDIPEGYSVSREKKERFSLILESASTNQTSMYLCASSLGGASHEKLFFGSGTQLSVL.

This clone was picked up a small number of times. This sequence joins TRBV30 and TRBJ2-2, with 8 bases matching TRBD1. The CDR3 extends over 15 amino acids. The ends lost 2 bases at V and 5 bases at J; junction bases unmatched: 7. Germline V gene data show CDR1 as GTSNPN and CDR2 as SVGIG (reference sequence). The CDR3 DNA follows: TGTGCCTGGAGTAGTTTACAGGGGGTTACCGGGGAGCTGTTTTTT. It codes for CAWSSLQGVTGELFF.

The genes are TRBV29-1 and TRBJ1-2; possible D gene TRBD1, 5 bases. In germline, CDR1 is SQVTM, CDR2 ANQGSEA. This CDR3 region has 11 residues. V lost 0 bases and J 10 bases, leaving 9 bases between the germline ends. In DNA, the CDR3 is TGCAGCGTTGAAGAAGGGGAGGACTACACCTTC. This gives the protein CSVEEGEDYTF. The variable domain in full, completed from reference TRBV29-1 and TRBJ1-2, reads SAVISQKPSRDICQRGTSLTIQCQVDSQVTMMFWYRQQPGQSLTLIATANQGSEATYESGFVIDKFPISRPNLTFSTLTVSNMSPEDSSIYLCSVEEGEDYTFGSGTRLTVV.

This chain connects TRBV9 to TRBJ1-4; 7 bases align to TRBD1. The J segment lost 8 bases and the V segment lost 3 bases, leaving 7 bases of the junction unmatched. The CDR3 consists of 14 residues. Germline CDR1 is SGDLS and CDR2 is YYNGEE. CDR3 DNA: TGTGCCAGCAGCGAATGGCAGGGGGGAGAAAAACTGTTTTTT. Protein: CASSEWQGGEKLFF. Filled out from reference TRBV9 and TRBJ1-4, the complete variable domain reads DSGVTQTPKHLITATGQRVTLRCSPRSGDLSVYWYQQSLDQGLQFLIQYYNGEERAKGNILERFSAQQFPDLHSELNLSSLELGDSALYFCASSEWQGGEKLFFGSGTQLSVL.

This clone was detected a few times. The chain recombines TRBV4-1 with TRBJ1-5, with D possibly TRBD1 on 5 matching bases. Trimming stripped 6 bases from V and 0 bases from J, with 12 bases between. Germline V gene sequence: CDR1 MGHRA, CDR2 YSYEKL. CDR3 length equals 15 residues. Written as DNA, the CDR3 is TGCGCCAGCAGTCGGGACGGTGATAGCAATCAGCCCCAGCATTTT. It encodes CASSRDGDSNQPQHF.

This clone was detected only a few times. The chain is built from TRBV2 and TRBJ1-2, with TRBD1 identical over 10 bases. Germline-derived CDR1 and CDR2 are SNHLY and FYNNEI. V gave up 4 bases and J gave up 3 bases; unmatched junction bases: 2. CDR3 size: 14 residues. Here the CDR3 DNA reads TGTGCCAGCAGTGTTGGGACAGGGGACTATGGCTACACCTTC. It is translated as CASSVGTGDYGYTF.

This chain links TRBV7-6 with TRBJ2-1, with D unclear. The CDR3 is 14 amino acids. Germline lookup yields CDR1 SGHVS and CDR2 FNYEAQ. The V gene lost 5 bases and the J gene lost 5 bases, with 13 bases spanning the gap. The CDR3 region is CASSPYTEDNEQFF. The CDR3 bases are TGTGCCAGCAGCCCCTATACAGAAGACAATGAGCAGTTCTTC.

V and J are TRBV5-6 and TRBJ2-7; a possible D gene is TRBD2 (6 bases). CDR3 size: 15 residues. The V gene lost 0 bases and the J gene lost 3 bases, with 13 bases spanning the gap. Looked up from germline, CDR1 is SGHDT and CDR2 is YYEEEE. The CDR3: CASSLGREWYYEQYF. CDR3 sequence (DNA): TGTGCCAGCAGCTTGGGTCGGGAGTGGTACTACGAGCAGTACTTC.

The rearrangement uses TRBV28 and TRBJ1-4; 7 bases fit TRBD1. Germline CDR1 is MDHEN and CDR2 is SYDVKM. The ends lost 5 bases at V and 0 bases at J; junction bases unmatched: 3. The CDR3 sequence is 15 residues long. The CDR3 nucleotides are TGTGCCAGCAGTCCCGGGACAGCAACTAATGAAAAACTGTTTTTT. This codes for CASSPGTATNEKLFF.